This TCR beta chain was profiled in a study of metastatic and nonmetastatic thyroid tumors. Overall study context: Across blood and tumor or nodule tissue, repertoires from malignant and benign thyroid patients were compared with one another.

V lost 2 bases, J lost 9 bases, and 6 bases stayed unmatched. The V gene's germline CDR1 is LNHDA and CDR2 SQIVND (reference sequence). The CDR3 length is 14 residues. Until they underwent thyroid surgery, no patient had received any treatment. TCRdb re-called clones from the PCR reads using MiXCR. The sample records fewer than 13,000 clones, under 30% being singletons. This clone is medium-sized by share. The clonotype originates from a female donor with papillary thyroid cancer or a benign thyroid nodule (not recorded which). Some clones in this sample may be carry-over from other donors' samples. The chain is built from TRBV19 and TRBJ2-1, with 8 positions matching TRBD2. Material: tumor tissue. The CDR3 sequence is CASSIQAGEAEQFF. For the CDR3, the DNA is TGTGCCAGTAGTATACAAGCGGGAGAAGCTGAGCAGTTCTTC.